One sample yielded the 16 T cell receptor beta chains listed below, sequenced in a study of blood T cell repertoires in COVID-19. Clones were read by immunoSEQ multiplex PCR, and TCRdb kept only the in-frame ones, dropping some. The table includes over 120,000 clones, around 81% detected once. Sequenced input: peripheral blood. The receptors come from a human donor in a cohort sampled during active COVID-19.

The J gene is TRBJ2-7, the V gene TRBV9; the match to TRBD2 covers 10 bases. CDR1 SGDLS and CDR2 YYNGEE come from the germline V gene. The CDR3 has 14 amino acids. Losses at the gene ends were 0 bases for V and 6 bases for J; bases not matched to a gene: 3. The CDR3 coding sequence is TGTGCCAGCAGCGTAGGGACTAGCGGCCCCGAGCAGTACTTC. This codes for CASSVGTSGPEQYF.

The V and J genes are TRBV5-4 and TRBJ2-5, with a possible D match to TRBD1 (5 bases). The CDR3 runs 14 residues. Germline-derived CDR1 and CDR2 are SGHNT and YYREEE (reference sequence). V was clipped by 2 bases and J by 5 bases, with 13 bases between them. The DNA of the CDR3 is TGTGCCAGCAGCTTTCCTTCAGGGCAGGAGACCCAGTACTTC. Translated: CASSFPSGQETQYF.

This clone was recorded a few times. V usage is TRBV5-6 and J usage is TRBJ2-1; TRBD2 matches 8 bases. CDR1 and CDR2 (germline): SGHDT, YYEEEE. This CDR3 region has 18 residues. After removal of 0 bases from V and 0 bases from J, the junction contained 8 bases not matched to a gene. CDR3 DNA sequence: TGTGCCAGCAGCTTGGCGGAGACTAGCGCGAGCTCCTACAATGAGCAGTTCTTC. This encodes CASSLAETSASSYNEQFF.

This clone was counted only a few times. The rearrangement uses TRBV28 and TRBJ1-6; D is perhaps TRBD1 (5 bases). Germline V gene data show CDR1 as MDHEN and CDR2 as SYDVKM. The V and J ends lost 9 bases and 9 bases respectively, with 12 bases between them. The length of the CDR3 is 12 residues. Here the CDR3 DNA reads TGTGCCAGTCCCACAGGTGCTTCACCCCTCCACTTT. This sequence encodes CASPTGASPLHF.

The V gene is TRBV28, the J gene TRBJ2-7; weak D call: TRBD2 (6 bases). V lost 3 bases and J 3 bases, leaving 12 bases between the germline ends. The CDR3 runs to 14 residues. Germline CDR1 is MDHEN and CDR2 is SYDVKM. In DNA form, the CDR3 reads TGTGCCAGCAGTTTTTTGGGGGGTGTCTACGAGCAGTACTTC. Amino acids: CASSFLGGVYEQYF. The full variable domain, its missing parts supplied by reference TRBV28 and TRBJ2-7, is DVKVTQSSRYLVKRTGEKVFLECVQDMDHENMFWYRQDPGLGLRLIYFSYDVKMKEKGDIPEGYSVSREKKERFSLILESASTNQTSMYLCASSFLGGVYEQYFGPGTRLTVT.

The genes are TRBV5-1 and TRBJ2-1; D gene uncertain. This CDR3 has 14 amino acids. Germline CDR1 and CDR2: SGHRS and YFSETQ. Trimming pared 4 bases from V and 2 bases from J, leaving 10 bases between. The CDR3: CASSPLAAYNEQFF. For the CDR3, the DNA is TGCGCCAGCAGCCCGCTGGCGGCCTACAATGAGCAGTTCTTC.

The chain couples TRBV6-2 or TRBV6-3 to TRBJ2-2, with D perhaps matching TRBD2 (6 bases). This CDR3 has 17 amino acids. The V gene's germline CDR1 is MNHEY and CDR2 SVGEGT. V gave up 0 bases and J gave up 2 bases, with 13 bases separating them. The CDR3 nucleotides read TGTGCCAGCAGTTACTCGTTGGGGGGACCTAACACCGGGGAGCTGTTTTTT. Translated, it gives CASSYSLGGPNTGELFF.

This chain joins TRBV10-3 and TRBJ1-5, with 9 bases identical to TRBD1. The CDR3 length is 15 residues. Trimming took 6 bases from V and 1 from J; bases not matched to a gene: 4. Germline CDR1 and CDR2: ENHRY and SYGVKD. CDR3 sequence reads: CAISMTGGSNQPQHF. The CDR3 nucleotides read TGTGCCATCAGCATGACAGGGGGAAGCAATCAGCCCCAGCATTTT.

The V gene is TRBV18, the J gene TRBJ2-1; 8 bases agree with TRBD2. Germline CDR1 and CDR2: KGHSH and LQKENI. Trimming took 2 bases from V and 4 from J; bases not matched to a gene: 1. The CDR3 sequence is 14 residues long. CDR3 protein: CASSPSGSYNEQFF. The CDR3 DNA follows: TGTGCCAGCTCACCAAGCGGGAGTTACAATGAGCAGTTCTTC. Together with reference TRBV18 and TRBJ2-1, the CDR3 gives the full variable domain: NAGVMQNPRHLVRRRGQEARLRCSPMKGHSHVYWYRQLPEEGLKFMVYLQKENIIDESGMPKERFSAEFPKEGPSILRIQQVVRGDSAAYFCASSPSGSYNEQFFGPGTRLTVL.

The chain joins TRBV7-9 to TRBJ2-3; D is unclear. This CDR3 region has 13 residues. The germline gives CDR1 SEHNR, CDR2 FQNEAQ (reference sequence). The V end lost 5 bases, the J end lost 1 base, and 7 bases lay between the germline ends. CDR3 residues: CASSPRGTDTQYF. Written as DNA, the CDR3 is TGTGCCAGCAGCCCCCGTGGCACAGATACGCAGTATTTT.

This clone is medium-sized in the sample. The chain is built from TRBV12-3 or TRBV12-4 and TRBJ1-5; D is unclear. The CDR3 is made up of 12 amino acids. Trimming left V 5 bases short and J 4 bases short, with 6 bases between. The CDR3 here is CASSITNQPQHF. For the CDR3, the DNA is TGTGCCAGCAGTATAACAAATCAGCCCCAGCATTTT.

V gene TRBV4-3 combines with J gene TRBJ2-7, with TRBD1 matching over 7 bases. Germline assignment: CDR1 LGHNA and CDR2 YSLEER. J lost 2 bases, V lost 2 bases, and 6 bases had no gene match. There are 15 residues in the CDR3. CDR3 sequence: CASSQLAQGAYEQYF. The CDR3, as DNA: TGCGCCAGCAGCCAATTAGCGCAGGGGGCCTACGAGCAGTACTTC.

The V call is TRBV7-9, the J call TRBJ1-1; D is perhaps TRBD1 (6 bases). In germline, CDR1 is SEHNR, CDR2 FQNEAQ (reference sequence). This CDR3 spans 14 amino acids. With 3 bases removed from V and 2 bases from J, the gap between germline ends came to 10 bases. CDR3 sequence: CASSFQGSNTEAFF. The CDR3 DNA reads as TGTGCCAGCAGCTTCCAGGGGAGTAACACTGAAGCTTTCTTT.

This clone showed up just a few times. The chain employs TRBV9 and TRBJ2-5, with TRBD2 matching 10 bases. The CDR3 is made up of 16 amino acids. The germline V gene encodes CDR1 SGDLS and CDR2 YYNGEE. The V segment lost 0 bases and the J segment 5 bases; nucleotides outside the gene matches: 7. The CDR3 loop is CASSVGLAGVVETQYF. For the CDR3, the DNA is TGTGCCAGCAGCGTAGGCCTAGCGGGAGTTGTGGAGACCCAGTACTTC. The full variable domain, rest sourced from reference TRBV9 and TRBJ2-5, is DSGVTQTPKHLITATGQRVTLRCSPRSGDLSVYWYQQSLDQGLQFLIQYYNGEERAKGNILERFSAQQFPDLHSELNLSSLELGDSALYFCASSVGLAGVVETQYFGPGTRLLVL.

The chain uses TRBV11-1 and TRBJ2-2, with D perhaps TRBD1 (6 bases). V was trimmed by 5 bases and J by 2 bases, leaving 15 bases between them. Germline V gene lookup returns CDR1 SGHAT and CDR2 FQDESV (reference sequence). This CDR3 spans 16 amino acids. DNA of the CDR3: TGTGCCAGCAGCAAGCGACCCGGGACAAACACCGGGGAGCTGTTTTTT. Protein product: CASSKRPGTNTGELFF.

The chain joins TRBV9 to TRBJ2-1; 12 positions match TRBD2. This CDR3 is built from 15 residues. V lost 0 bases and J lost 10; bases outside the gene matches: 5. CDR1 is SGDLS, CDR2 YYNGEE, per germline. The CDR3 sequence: CASSVGTSGRTEQFF. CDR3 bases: TGTGCCAGCAGCGTAGGTACTAGCGGGAGGACCGAGCAGTTCTTC.